These 5 T cell receptor beta chains share one sample of origin, sequenced in a study of control samples from healthy donors and cancer patients. Only in-frame clones appear in the TCRdb table, and some are missing; sequencing was by immunoSEQ multiplex PCR. Of 350,000 to 450,000 clones listed, 75% to 95% were seen once; the top ten hold 5% to 8%. Sequenced input: PBMCs. The receptors stem from a man aged 40-55 years with head and neck cancer.

V and J are TRBV18 and TRBJ1-5; D is possibly TRBD1 (5 bases). The CDR3 covers 15 residues. CDR1 is KGHSH and CDR2 is LQKENI in the germline V gene. V was trimmed by 2 bases and J by 0 bases, leaving 8 bases between them. The CDR3 bases are TGTGCCAGCTCACCAGGGGGGTCTAGCAATCAGCCCCAGCATTTT. Translating gives CASSPGGSSNQPQHF.

The chain recombines TRBV5-1 with TRBJ1-2, with TRBD1 matching 7 bases. The germline CDR1 and CDR2 sequences are SGHRS and YFSETQ. The CDR3 is made up of 15 amino acids. V lost 5 bases, J lost 1 base, and 8 bases stayed unmatched. As DNA, the CDR3 is TGCGCCAGCAGGACAGGGAGGGCTTTTAACTATGGCTACACCTTC. Its protein product is CASRTGRAFNYGYTF.

The chain couples TRBV28 to TRBJ1-2; TRBD1 is a possible D gene (6 bases). The CDR3 loop spans 14 amino acids. V lost 5 bases and J lost 8, with 18 bases in between. Germline-derived CDR1 and CDR2 are MDHEN and SYDVKM. The CDR3 sequence: CASSPMGGAQGYTF. The CDR3 DNA reads as TGTGCCAGCAGTCCCATGGGGGGGGCTCAAGGCTACACCTTC.

This chain uses TRBV19 with TRBJ1-1; 9 positions agree with TRBD1. The CDR3 consists of 14 residues. Germline CDR1 LNHDA, CDR2 SQIVND (reference sequence). The trim removed 5 bases at V and 7 bases at J, leaving 8 bases unmatched. CDR3 in amino acids: CASSRGQGLDEAFF. The CDR3 coding sequence is TGTGCCAGTAGTCGAGGACAGGGGTTGGATGAAGCTTTCTTT.

The chain recombines TRBV30 with TRBJ2-6, with D hard to call. In germline, CDR1 is GTSNPN, CDR2 SVGIG (reference sequence). Deletions cut 3 bases from V and 0 bases from J, with 3 bases between. This CDR3 is 13 amino acids long. Here the CDR3 DNA reads TGTGCCTGGAGGTTCTCTGGGGCCAACGTCCTGACTTTC. Translating it yields CAWRFSGANVLTF.